This TCR beta chain was captured by sequencing in a study of CD8 T cells in ankylosing spondylitis (dated by TCRdb to 2017 to 2019). In terms of the full investigation: T cell receptor beta repertoires were profiled in healthy donors and ankylosing spondylitis patients so that disease-linked TCR variants could be found. In total, the full study cohort was made up of some 110 healthy donors and 20 to 25 ankylosing spondylitis patients. Peripheral blood was sampled, and synovial fluid was additionally collected from ankylosing spondylitis patients.

Relative to germline, V is 4 bases shorter and J is 2 bases shorter, with 16 bases between their ends. CDR1 and CDR2 were assigned from the germline V gene as SGHRS and YFSETQ. The CDR3 holds 15 amino acids from the cysteine to the phenylalanine. The sequence is cut down to CDR3 DNA, 45 bases in frame from base 1. Results and caveats for the whole study, not just this receptor: Some of the motif variants had been reported before in the synovial fluid and blood of reactive arthritis patients, a finding that suggests common disease-initiation mechanisms. Significant enrichment of the disease-linked clones was reported in matched synovial fluid samples from ankylosing spondylitis patients. A TCR beta motif made up of several highly homologous amino acid variants appeared to be characteristic of blood from ankylosing spondylitis patients. The disease-linked clones showed a CD8+ phenotype and occurred at relatively low frequencies in peripheral blood.

Details on this clonotype: No antigen is known for it. No much larger clonotype is one base removed from it; base qualities were not supplied.

Sequencing took place on an Illumina HiSeq 2500. Quantitative 5'-RACE with molecular barcodes was used to prepare TCR beta libraries. The original methods were these. A new computational method, built on a probabilistic model of VDJ rearrangement, was used to identify disease-linked TCR variants. Starting from the raw public reads, TCRdb applied fastp trimming at Q25, assembled clones with MiXCR and retained in-frame beta chains. Rows are combined by CDR3 protein, so each entry shows the most common genes and DNA. The V and J calls follow TCRdb's processing rather than the paper's. The sample has 700,000 to 850,000 distinct CDR3 sequences on record, 10% to 15% of them singletons. Together, the top ten hold under 0.6% of the sample.

Sequencing input: blood, either unsorted or a sorted T cell fraction (not recorded which). The TCR sequence derives from a male donor with ankylosing spondylitis. Recombination linked TRBV5-1 to TRBJ2-7; TRBD2 is a weak D gene call, 5 bases matching. The DNA sequence is given as TGCGCCAGCAGCCCCGTGGAGGCGGGCGCCTACGAGCAGTACTTC. Translation gives CASSPVEAGAYEQYF.